The rows below give T cell receptor beta chains drawn from one sample of a study of blood T cell repertoires in COVID-19. TCRdb's table, derived via immunoSEQ multiplex PCR, lists solely in-frame clones and lacks some. The data contain 210,000 or so clones, 80% of them singletons. Sample: peripheral blood. All receptors derive from a human donor in a cohort sampled during active COVID-19. Each CDR3 is given with its conserved first and last residue. Fields, in order: D gene, clone size, J gene, V gene, CDR3 protein, CDR3 DNA. A D gene is named only where the DNA matches it firmly. Where a row states a size, it is once, few, many or the class of an expanded clone; other rows omit it.

d_call: -; clone_size: few; j_call: TRBJ1-1; v_call: TRBV11-2; cdr3_aa: CASSLERTSNEAFF; cdr3_nt: TGTGCCAGCAGCTTAGAACGGACAAGCAACGAAGCTTTCTTT
d_call: TRBD1; clone_size: -; j_call: TRBJ1-2; v_call: TRBV10-3; cdr3_aa: CAIRGGRGPEANYGYTF; cdr3_nt: TGTGCCATCAGAGGTGGCAGGGGGCCCGAGGCTAACTATGGCTACACCTTC
d_call: TRBD1; clone_size: few; j_call: TRBJ2-2; v_call: TRBV9; cdr3_aa: CASSRDSYTGELFF; cdr3_nt: TGTGCCAGCAGTCGGGACAGTTACACCGGGGAGCTGTTTTTT
d_call: -; clone_size: -; j_call: TRBJ1-4; v_call: TRBV2; cdr3_aa: CASSGVAVLGEKLFF; cdr3_nt: TGTGCCAGCAGCGGGGTAGCGGTTCTTGGCGAAAAACTGTTTTTT
d_call: -; clone_size: -; j_call: TRBJ1-6; v_call: TRBV6-1; cdr3_aa: CASSEGGLNSPLHF; cdr3_nt: TGTGCCAGCAGTGAAGGGGGCCTTAATTCACCCCTCCACTTT
d_call: TRBD1; clone_size: -; j_call: TRBJ2-1; v_call: TRBV15; cdr3_aa: CATTTGQGVNEQFF; cdr3_nt: TGTGCCACCACTACCGGACAGGGGGTCAATGAGCAGTTCTTC
d_call: TRBD2; clone_size: -; j_call: TRBJ2-7; v_call: TRBV6-6; cdr3_aa: CASRVRGGSEYYEQYF; cdr3_nt: TGTGCCAGCAGGGTCCGTGGCGGGAGTGAGTACTACGAGCAGTACTTC
d_call: TRBD1; clone_size: -; j_call: TRBJ2-7; v_call: TRBV27; cdr3_aa: CASRDRGRNYEQYF; cdr3_nt: TGTGCCAGCAGGGACAGGGGGCGAAACTACGAGCAGTACTTC
d_call: -; clone_size: -; j_call: TRBJ1-3; v_call: TRBV7-2; cdr3_aa: CASSLEVWGQNSGNTIYF; cdr3_nt: TGTGCCAGCAGCTTAGAAGTATGGGGCCAAAACTCTGGAAACACCATATATTTT
d_call: TRBD1; clone_size: -; j_call: TRBJ2-1; v_call: TRBV5-1; cdr3_aa: CASSLARGFNEQFF; cdr3_nt: TGCGCCAGCAGCTTGGCCAGGGGGTTCAATGAGCAGTTCTTC
d_call: TRBD2; clone_size: -; j_call: TRBJ2-5; v_call: TRBV6-1; cdr3_aa: CASSEAGLAGGYQETQYF; cdr3_nt: TGTGCCAGCAGTGAAGCGGGACTAGCGGGAGGGTACCAAGAGACCCAGTACTTC
d_call: TRBD2; clone_size: -; j_call: TRBJ2-1; v_call: TRBV7-2; cdr3_aa: CASSLRILAGSPVNEQFF; cdr3_nt: TGTGCCAGCAGCTTAAGAATTCTAGCGGGGAGTCCCGTGAATGAGCAGTTCTTC
d_call: -; clone_size: -; j_call: TRBJ2-7; v_call: TRBV28; cdr3_aa: CASSLWTREQYF; cdr3_nt: TGTGCCAGCAGTTTATGGACACGCGAGCAGTACTTC
d_call: TRBD1; clone_size: few; j_call: TRBJ2-7; v_call: TRBV5-1; cdr3_aa: CASSGGQGAREQYF; cdr3_nt: TGCGCCAGCAGCGGGGGACAGGGGGCGCGCGAGCAGTACTTC
d_call: TRBD1; clone_size: few; j_call: TRBJ1-4; v_call: TRBV4-1; cdr3_aa: CASSPITGGTNEKLFF; cdr3_nt: TGCGCCAGCAGCCCAATCACAGGGGGCACTAATGAAAAACTGTTTTTT
d_call: TRBD1; clone_size: -; j_call: TRBJ1-2; v_call: TRBV15; cdr3_aa: CATSRYGPGQHYGYTF; cdr3_nt: TGTGCCACCAGCAGATACGGTCCGGGACAGCACTATGGCTACACCTTC
d_call: TRBD1; clone_size: -; j_call: TRBJ1-6; v_call: TRBV19; cdr3_aa: CASSRDRGSPLHF; cdr3_nt: TGTGCCAGTAGTAGGGACAGGGGATCACCCCTCCACTTT
d_call: -; clone_size: -; j_call: TRBJ2-1; v_call: TRBV27; cdr3_aa: CASSYQQGNEQFF; cdr3_nt: TGTGCCAGCAGTTACCAACAGGGCAATGAGCAGTTCTTC
d_call: TRBD1; clone_size: -; j_call: TRBJ2-7; v_call: TRBV7-2; cdr3_aa: CASSSGTGASYEQYF; cdr3_nt: TGTGCCAGCAGCTCCGGGACAGGCGCCTCCTACGAGCAGTACTTC
d_call: TRBD2; clone_size: -; j_call: TRBJ2-1; v_call: TRBV6-1; cdr3_aa: CASSEFGGSTYNEQFF; cdr3_nt: TGTGCCAGCAGTGAATTTGGCGGGAGTACTTACAATGAGCAGTTCTTC
d_call: -; clone_size: -; j_call: TRBJ2-7; v_call: TRBV30; cdr3_aa: CAWSVPGQLSYEQYF; cdr3_nt: TGTGCCTGGAGTGTACCGGGACAACTGAGCTACGAGCAGTACTTC
d_call: TRBD1; clone_size: -; j_call: TRBJ1-4; v_call: TRBV28; cdr3_aa: CASSGWTGTNEKLFF; cdr3_nt: TGTGCCAGCAGTGGGTGGACAGGGACTAATGAAAAACTGTTTTTT
d_call: -; clone_size: few; j_call: TRBJ1-5; v_call: TRBV18; cdr3_aa: CASSPRPGNPNQPQHF; cdr3_nt: TGTGCCAGCTCACCCCGTCCAGGGAACCCCAATCAGCCCCAGCATTTT
d_call: TRBD2; clone_size: -; j_call: TRBJ2-1; v_call: TRBV28; cdr3_aa: CASRSGTSGYNEQFF; cdr3_nt: TGTGCCAGCAGATCCGGGACTAGCGGTTACAATGAGCAGTTCTTC
d_call: -; clone_size: -; j_call: TRBJ2-7; v_call: TRBV5-1; cdr3_aa: CASSLVGSEQYF; cdr3_nt: TGCGCCAGCAGCTTGGTGGGGAGCGAGCAGTACTTC
d_call: TRBD1; clone_size: -; j_call: TRBJ1-1; v_call: TRBV5-3; cdr3_aa: CARSSGTGGDMNTEAFF; cdr3_nt: TGTGCCAGAAGCTCGGGGACAGGGGGAGACATGAACACTGAAGCTTTCTTT
d_call: TRBD1; clone_size: -; j_call: TRBJ1-3; v_call: TRBV10-3; cdr3_aa: CAISESTKIGGGRNTIYF; cdr3_nt: TGTGCCATCAGTGAGTCGACTAAAATAGGGGGCGGAAGAAACACCATATATTTT
d_call: TRBD1; clone_size: -; j_call: TRBJ1-2; v_call: TRBV27; cdr3_aa: CASSLRTGLNYGYTF; cdr3_nt: TGTGCCAGCAGTTTACGGACAGGGCTTAACTATGGCTACACCTTC
d_call: -; clone_size: -; j_call: TRBJ1-2; v_call: TRBV7-2; cdr3_aa: CASKAPGNDGYTF; cdr3_nt: TGTGCCAGCAAGGCTCCAGGGAATGATGGCTACACCTTC